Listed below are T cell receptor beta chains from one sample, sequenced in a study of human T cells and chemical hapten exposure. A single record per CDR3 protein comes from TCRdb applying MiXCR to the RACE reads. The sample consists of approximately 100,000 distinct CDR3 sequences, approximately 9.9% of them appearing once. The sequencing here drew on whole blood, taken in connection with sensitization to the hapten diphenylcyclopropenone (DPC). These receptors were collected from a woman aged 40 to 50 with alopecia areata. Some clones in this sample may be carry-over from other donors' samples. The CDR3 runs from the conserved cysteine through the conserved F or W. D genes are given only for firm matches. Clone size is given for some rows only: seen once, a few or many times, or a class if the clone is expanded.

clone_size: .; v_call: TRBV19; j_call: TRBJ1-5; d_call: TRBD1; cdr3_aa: CASSPDRVGNQPQHF; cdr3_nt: TGTGCCAGTAGTCCGGACAGGGTGGGCAATCAGCCCCAGCATTTT
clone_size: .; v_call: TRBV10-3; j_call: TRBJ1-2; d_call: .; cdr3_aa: CAISESGEAYGYTF; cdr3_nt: TGTGCCATCAGTGAGTCCGGGGAGGCCTATGGCTACACCTTC
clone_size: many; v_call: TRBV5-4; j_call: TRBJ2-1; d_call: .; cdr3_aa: CASSLGGRFSYNEQFF; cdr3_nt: TGTGCCAGCAGCTTGGGGGGACGCTTCTCCTACAATGAGCAGTTCTTC
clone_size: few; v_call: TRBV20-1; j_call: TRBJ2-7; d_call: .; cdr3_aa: CSARHGRADYEQYF; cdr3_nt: TGCAGTGCTAGACACGGGCGGGCGGATTACGAGCAGTACTTC
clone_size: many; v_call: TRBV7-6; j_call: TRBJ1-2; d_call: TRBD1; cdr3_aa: CASSPTGGDYGYTF; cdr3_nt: TGTGCCAGCAGCCCGACAGGGGGGGACTATGGCTACACCTTC
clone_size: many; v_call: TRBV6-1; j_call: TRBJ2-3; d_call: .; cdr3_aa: CASALRGGLATDTQYF; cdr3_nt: TGTGCCAGCGCCCTCCGAGGGGGGCTCGCTACAGATACGCAGTATTTT
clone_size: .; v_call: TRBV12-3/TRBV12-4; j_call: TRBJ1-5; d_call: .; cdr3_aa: CASGQGHQPQHF; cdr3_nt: TGTGCCAGCGGCCAGGGTCATCAGCCCCAGCATTTT
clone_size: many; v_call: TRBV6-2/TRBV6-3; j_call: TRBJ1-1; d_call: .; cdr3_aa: CATLEGLQLNTEAFF; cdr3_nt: TGTGCCACCTTAGAGGGACTACAGCTTAACACTGAAGCTTTCTTT
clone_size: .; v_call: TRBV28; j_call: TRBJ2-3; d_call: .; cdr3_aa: CASSFRVGTQYF; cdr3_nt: TGTGCCAGCAGTTTCAGGGTCGGTACGCAGTATTTT
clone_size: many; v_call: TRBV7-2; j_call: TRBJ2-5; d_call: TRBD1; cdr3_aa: CASSDDRGRETQYF; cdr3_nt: TGTGCCAGCAGCGACGACAGGGGGCGAGAGACCCAGTACTTC
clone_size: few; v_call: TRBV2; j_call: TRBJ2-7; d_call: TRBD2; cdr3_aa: CASSELAGALYEQYF; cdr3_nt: TGTGCCAGCAGTGAACTAGCGGGGGCCCTCTACGAGCAGTACTTC
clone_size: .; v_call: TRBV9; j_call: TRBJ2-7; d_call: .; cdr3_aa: CASSPTDGSLSYEQYF; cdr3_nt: TGTGCCAGCAGCCCCACGGACGGTTCCCTCTCCTACGAGCAGTACTTC